These 27 T cell receptor beta chains were sequenced from one sample in a study of identical twins. A single record per CDR3 protein comes from TCRdb applying MiXCR to the 5' RACE reads. The table has 420,000 or so distinct CDR3 sequences, 15% to 20% seen once; the top ten hold about 12%. Sequencing used naive T cells sorted from blood. The origin of the receptors is a man aged 45 to 65 in good health.

V and J are TRBV5-5 and TRBJ2-5, with 10 bases that match TRBD1. V was pared by 4 bases and J by 4 bases, with 10 bases of the junction left unmatched. The CDR3 runs to 16 residues. Germline V lookup: CDR1 SGHKS, CDR2 YYEKEE (reference sequence). As DNA, the CDR3 is TGTGCCAGCAGCCCGATTAGGACAGGGGGGTCAGAGACCCAGTACTTC. This encodes CASSPIRTGGSETQYF. The full variable domain, completed using reference TRBV5-5 and TRBJ2-5, is DAGVTQSPTHLIKTRGQQVTLRCSPISGHKSVSWYQQVLGQGPQFIFQYYEKEERGRGNFPDRFSARQFPNYSSELNVNALLLGDSALYLCASSPIRTGGSETQYFGPGTRLLVL.

In its sample, this clonotype was seen a few times. The chain is built from TRBV11-2 and TRBJ2-5; D ambiguous. V was pared by 8 bases and J by 5 bases, with 15 bases between. The CDR3 is 13 amino acids. Germline V gene data show CDR1 as SGHAT and CDR2 as FQNNGV. For the CDR3, the DNA is TGTGCCAGCGGGCGGACGGAGTGGGAGACCCAGTACTTC. Translating gives CASGRTEWETQYF. The variable domain in full, completed from reference TRBV11-2 and TRBJ2-5, reads EAGVAQSPRYKIIEKRQSVAFWCNPISGHATLYWYQQILGQGPKLLIQFQNNGVVDDSQLPKDRFSAERLKGVDSTLKIQPAKLEDSAVYLCASGRTEWETQYFGPGTRLLVL.

V gene TRBV5-6 combines with J gene TRBJ2-1; possibly TRBD1 or TRBD2 for D (5 bases each). With 3 bases removed from V and 9 bases from J, the gap between germline ends came to 10 bases. This CDR3 is built from 12 residues. Germline CDR1 and CDR2: SGHDT and YYEEEE. The CDR3 DNA follows: TGTGCCAGCAGCTACTCCGGGACTGAGCAGTTCTTC. As protein: CASSYSGTEQFF. Full variable domain (missing parts from reference TRBV5-6 and TRBJ2-1): DAGVTQSPTHLIKTRGQQVTLRCSPKSGHDTVSWYQQALGQGPQFIFQYYEEEERQRGNFPDRFSGHQFPNYSSELNVNALLLGDSALYLCASSYSGTEQFFGPGTRLTVL.

The table lists this clonotype with many counts. The chain uses TRBV11-2 and TRBJ1-4, with no clear D. V lost 1 base and J 8 bases, leaving 11 bases between the germline ends. Germline lookup yields CDR1 SGHAT and CDR2 FQNNGV. This CDR3 has 14 residues. CDR3 nucleotides: TGTGCCAGCAGCTTAGCAAGGACCGGGGAAAAACTGTTTTTT. Protein: CASSLARTGEKLFF. The full variable domain, in which reference TRBV11-2 and TRBJ1-4 provide the parts outside the CDR3, is EAGVAQSPRYKIIEKRQSVAFWCNPISGHATLYWYQQILGQGPKLLIQFQNNGVVDDSQLPKDRFSAERLKGVDSTLKIQPAKLEDSAVYLCASSLARTGEKLFFGSGTQLSVL.

A few counts support this clonotype. The chain is built from TRBV27 and TRBJ1-6; no definite D call. Trimming left V 2 bases short and J 6 bases short, with 5 bases between. CDR1 is MNHEY and CDR2 is SMNVEV in the germline V gene (reference sequence). The CDR3 is made up of 13 amino acids. Here the CDR3 reads CASSLGTNSPLHF. The CDR3 DNA follows: TGTGCCAGCAGTTTAGGTACTAATTCACCCCTCCACTTT.

The V call is TRBV10-3, the J call TRBJ1-5; the match to TRBD1 covers 9 bases. The ends lost 6 bases at V and 7 bases at J; junction bases unmatched: 10. The CDR3 has 15 residues. The germline V gene encodes CDR1 ENHRY and CDR2 SYGVKD. The chain's CDR3 is CAIRIAQGAGQPQHF. CDR3 in DNA: TGTGCCATCAGGATCGCACAGGGGGCTGGACAGCCCCAGCATTTT.

The chain couples TRBV4-1 to TRBJ1-2; D unresolved. The CDR3 consists of 13 residues. The V and J ends lost 4 bases and 6 bases respectively, with 12 bases between them. Germline-derived CDR1 and CDR2 are MGHRA and YSYEKL. The CDR3 DNA reads TGCGCCAGCAGCCCGTCCAGCAAGGATGGCTACACCTTC. It is translated as CASSPSSKDGYTF.

This clonotype was detected ten times or more. V gene TRBV29-1 combines with J gene TRBJ2-1; 8 bases agree with TRBD1. Germline lookup yields CDR1 SQVTM and CDR2 ANQGSEA. V was clipped by 3 bases and J by 15 bases; unmatched bases: 4. The length of the CDR3 is 10 residues. The CDR3: CSVETGVWFF. The CDR3 DNA reads TGCAGCGTTGAGACAGGGGTATGGTTCTTC.

This clonotype was recorded at least ten times. The chain employs TRBV3-1 and TRBJ2-1, with a tentative D call TRBD1 (6 bases). Germline V gene lookup returns CDR1 LGHDT and CDR2 YNNKEL (reference sequence). The CDR3 totals 17 residues. With 3 bases removed from V and 1 base from J, the gap between germline ends came to 16 bases. Here the CDR3 DNA reads TGTGCCAGCAGCCATTCGTACAGGGTAGAGTCCTACAATGAGCAGTTCTTC. Residues: CASSHSYRVESYNEQFF.

This clonotype was seen only a few times. The chain couples TRBV9 to TRBJ2-1; 8 bases line up with TRBD2. This CDR3 spans 18 amino acids. Germline CDR1 and CDR2: SGDLS and YYNGEE. V shed 0 bases and J 2 bases; nucleotides not matched to a gene: 10. DNA of the CDR3: TGTGCCAGCAGCGTAGAAAGCGGGGGCTTTGTAACCTACAATGAGCAGTTCTTC. The encoded protein is CASSVESGGFVTYNEQFF.

The chain uses TRBV29-1 and TRBJ2-3; 7 bases are shared with TRBD1. The CDR3 is 15 amino acids. Trimming cost V 2 bases and J 2 bases; bases outside gene matches: 7. Germline V lookup: CDR1 SQVTM, CDR2 ANQGSEA. The DNA of the CDR3 is TGCAGCGTTGAATTTTTGGACAGGATCACAGATACGCAGTATTTT. Translating it yields CSVEFLDRITDTQYF.

This clonotype came up many times. The CDR3 sequence is CASSTSGRAWTGELFF. The CDR3 nucleotides are TGTGCCAGTAGTACTAGCGGGAGGGCCTGGACCGGGGAGCTGTTTTTT. The rearrangement uses TRBV19 and TRBJ2-2; 12 bases match TRBD2. The CDR3 runs to 16 residues. The ends lost 4 bases at V and 5 bases at J; junction bases unmatched: 5. The V gene's germline CDR1 is LNHDA and CDR2 SQIVND (reference sequence).

This clonotype was found many times. The rearrangement joins TRBV20-1 to TRBJ2-3, with 11 bases that match TRBD2. The germline CDR1 and CDR2 sequences are DFQATT and SNEGSKA (reference sequence). Trimming cost V 6 bases and J 3 bases; bases outside gene matches: 5. This CDR3 is built from 14 residues. In DNA form, the CDR3 reads TGCAGTGCCCTGGGACTAGCGGATACAGATACGCAGTATTTT. Amino acids: CSALGLADTDTQYF.

The CDR3 bases are TGCAGTGCTAAAACAGGGCCCCACCAGGGAACTGAAGCTTTCTTT. Translated: CSAKTGPHQGTEAFF. The rearrangement uses TRBV20-1 and TRBJ1-1; D perhaps matches TRBD1 (6 bases). The V and J ends lost 4 bases and 5 bases respectively, with 20 bases between them. There are 15 residues in the CDR3. Looked up from germline, CDR1 is DFQATT and CDR2 is SNEGSKA (reference sequence).

This clonotype was found many times. The chain joins TRBV29-1 to TRBJ2-5, with 9 bases identical to TRBD1. V gave up 4 bases and J gave up 4 bases; unmatched junction bases: 7. This CDR3 spans 14 amino acids. Germline values: CDR1 SQVTM, CDR2 ANQGSEA. As DNA, the CDR3 is TGCAGCGTTGGGGGGACAGGGATAGGAGAGACCCAGTACTTC. It codes for CSVGGTGIGETQYF.

This clonotype was seen only a few times. The chain recombines TRBV12-3 or TRBV12-4 with TRBJ2-3; D is perhaps TRBD1 (7 bases). V lost 10 bases and J 0 bases, leaving 14 bases between the germline ends. This CDR3 is built from 14 residues. CDR3 in amino acids: CATGRDRSTDTQYF. For the CDR3, the DNA is TGTGCCACCGGGCGGGACAGAAGCACAGATACGCAGTATTTT.

This clonotype was recorded many times. V gene TRBV5-1 combines with J gene TRBJ2-5, with D unclear. The CDR3 is made up of 16 amino acids. With 1 base removed from V and 3 bases from J, the gap between germline ends came to 16 bases. Germline CDR1 reads SGHRS; CDR2 reads YFSETQ. The DNA for the CDR3 is TGCGCCAGCAGCTTGTTTGCGATCAGCCCCAAAGAGACCCAGTACTTC. It encodes CASSLFAISPKETQYF. Variable domain in full (rest from reference TRBV5-1 and TRBJ2-5): KAGVTQTPRYLIKTRGQQVTLSCSPISGHRSVSWYQQTPGQGLQFLFEYFSETQRNKGNFPGRFSGRQFSNSRSEMNVSTLELGDSALYLCASSLFAISPKETQYFGPGTRLLVL.

This clonotype was recorded at least ten times. The CDR3 protein is CSVEGGILAKNIQYF. The CDR3 bases are TGCAGCGTCGAGGGGGGAATTTTAGCCAAAAACATTCAGTACTTC. The chain uses TRBV29-1 and TRBJ2-4; TRBD1 or TRBD2 may be the D gene (6 bases each). The CDR3 consists of 15 residues. The germline CDR1 and CDR2 sequences are SQVTM and ANQGSEA. V lost 6 bases and J lost 0, with 15 bases in between.

This clonotype was detected a few times. The rearrangement uses TRBV7-9 and TRBJ2-5; D uncertain. Trimming removed 0 bases at V and 1 base at J, with 12 bases between. The CDR3 runs 16 residues. Germline V gives CDR1 SEHNR, CDR2 FQNEAQ (reference sequence). The CDR3 is CASSLAWVSGQETQYF. CDR3 coding DNA: TGTGCCAGCAGCTTAGCGTGGGTCTCGGGCCAAGAGACCCAGTACTTC. The variable domain in full, completed from reference TRBV7-9 and TRBJ2-5, reads DTGVSQNPRHKITKRGQNVTFRCDPISEHNRLYWYRQTLGQGPEFLTYFQNEAQLEKSRLLSDRFSAERPKGSFSTLEIQRTEQGDSAMYLCASSLAWVSGQETQYFGPGTRLLVL.

This clonotype turned up a few times. The rearrangement joins TRBV6-1 to TRBJ1-5; 9 bases align to TRBD1. J was trimmed by 0 bases and V by 6 bases; bases with no gene match: 3. The germline gives CDR1 MNHNS, CDR2 SASEGT. CDR3 length equals 15 residues. The CDR3 nucleotides are TGTGCCAGCAGAAAGGACAGGGGTAGCAATCAGCCCCAGCATTTT. Its protein is CASRKDRGSNQPQHF.

This clonotype has more than one count but fewer than ten. The V and J genes are TRBV12-3 or TRBV12-4 and TRBJ2-1; D is unresolved. Trimming took 4 bases from V and 5 from J, leaving 18 bases between them. The length of the CDR3 is 16 residues. The CDR3 DNA follows: TGTGCCAGCAGTTCCCACTCGGAACGGGCTCACAATGAGCAGTTCTTC. It is translated as CASSSHSERAHNEQFF.

This clonotype was found a few times. V is TRBV5-1 and J is TRBJ2-1; 8 bases are a match to TRBD2. The CDR3 is made up of 15 amino acids. Looked up from germline, CDR1 is SGHRS and CDR2 is YFSETQ. The trim removed 3 bases at V and 4 bases at J, leaving 6 bases unmatched. The CDR3 region has the DNA TGCGCCAGCAGCTCCGGGGGGGCCAGGTACAATGAGCAGTTCTTC. Protein product: CASSSGGARYNEQFF.

This clonotype was seen a handful of times. This chain joins TRBV11-1 and TRBJ2-7; TRBD1 is a possible D gene (5 bases). The CDR3 loop spans 13 amino acids. V lost 6 bases, J lost 6 bases, and 15 bases lay in between. Germline V gives CDR1 SGHAT, CDR2 FQDESV (reference sequence). CDR3 sequence (DNA): TGTGCCAGCAGGATAACAGGCGCCGCCGAGCAGTACTTC. Translated: CASRITGAAEQYF.

This clonotype has a handful of counts. The V call is TRBV28, the J call TRBJ2-7; D perhaps matches TRBD1 (6 bases). CDR1 is MDHEN and CDR2 is SYDVKM in the germline V gene. Trimming took 6 bases from V and 3 from J, leaving 18 bases between them. The CDR3 extends over 15 amino acids. The CDR3 sequence is CASREQGRYIYEQYF. The CDR3 DNA reads TGTGCCAGCAGAGAGCAGGGGCGATATATCTACGAGCAGTACTTC.

The gene calls are TRBV6-5 and TRBJ1-1; 9 nucleotides match TRBD1. V gave up 4 bases and J gave up 4 bases; unmatched junction bases: 4. Germline-derived CDR1 and CDR2 are MNHEY and SVGAGI. The CDR3 consists of 14 residues. The CDR3: CASSSQGASTEAFF. Here the CDR3 DNA reads TGTGCCAGCAGTTCACAGGGGGCGAGCACTGAAGCTTTCTTT.

The J gene is TRBJ2-4, the V gene TRBV12-3 or TRBV12-4, with a tentative D call TRBD2 (5 bases). The CDR3 runs to 14 residues. V was shortened by 2 bases and J by 6 bases, with 11 bases between the two germline ends. Here the CDR3 DNA reads TGTGCCAGCAGTTTAAGGAGGTCGGGAAACATTCAGTACTTC. Its translation is CASSLRRSGNIQYF.

The chain joins TRBV27 to TRBJ2-7, with 9 nucleotides matching TRBD2. The length of the CDR3 is 15 residues. Germline trimming cut 2 bases from V and 9 bases from J; bases unmatched to any gene: 11. The V gene's germline CDR1 is MNHEY and CDR2 SMNVEV (reference sequence). The CDR3, as DNA: TGTGCCAGCAGTTTACTAGCGGGACAAAAGGACGGGCAGTACTTC. Residues: CASSLLAGQKDGQYF.